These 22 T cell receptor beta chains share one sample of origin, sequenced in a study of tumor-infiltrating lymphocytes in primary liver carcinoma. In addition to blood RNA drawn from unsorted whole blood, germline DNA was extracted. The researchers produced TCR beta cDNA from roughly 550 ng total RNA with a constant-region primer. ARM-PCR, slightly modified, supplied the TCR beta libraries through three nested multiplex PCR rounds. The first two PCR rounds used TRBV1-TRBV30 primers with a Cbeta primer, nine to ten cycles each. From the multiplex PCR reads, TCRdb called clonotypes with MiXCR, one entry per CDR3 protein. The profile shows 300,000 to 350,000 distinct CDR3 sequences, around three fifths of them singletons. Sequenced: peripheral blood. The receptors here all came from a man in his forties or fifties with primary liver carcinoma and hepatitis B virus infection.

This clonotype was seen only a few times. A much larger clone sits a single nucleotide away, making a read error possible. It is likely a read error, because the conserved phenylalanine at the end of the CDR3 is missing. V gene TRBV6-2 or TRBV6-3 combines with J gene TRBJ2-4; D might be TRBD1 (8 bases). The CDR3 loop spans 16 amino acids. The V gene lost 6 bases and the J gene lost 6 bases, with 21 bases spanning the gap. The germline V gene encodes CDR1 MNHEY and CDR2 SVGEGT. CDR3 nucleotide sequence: TGTGCCAGCAGGGCAACACCGACAGGGGAGGGAAACATTCAGTACATC. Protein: CASRATPTGEGNIQYI.

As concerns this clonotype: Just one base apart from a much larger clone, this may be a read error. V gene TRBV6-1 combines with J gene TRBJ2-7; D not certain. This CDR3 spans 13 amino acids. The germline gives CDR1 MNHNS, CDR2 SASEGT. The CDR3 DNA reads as TGTGCCAGCAGTAACATTCTCTCCTACGATCAGTACTTC. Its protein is CASSNILSYDQYF.

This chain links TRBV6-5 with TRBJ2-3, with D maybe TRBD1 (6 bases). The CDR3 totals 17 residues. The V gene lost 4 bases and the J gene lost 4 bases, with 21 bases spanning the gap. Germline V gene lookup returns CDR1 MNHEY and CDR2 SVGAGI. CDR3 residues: CASSSRGQPGGPDTQYF. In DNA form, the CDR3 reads TGTGCCAGCAGTTCCCGCGGGCAGCCTGGGGGCCCAGATACGCAGTATTTT.

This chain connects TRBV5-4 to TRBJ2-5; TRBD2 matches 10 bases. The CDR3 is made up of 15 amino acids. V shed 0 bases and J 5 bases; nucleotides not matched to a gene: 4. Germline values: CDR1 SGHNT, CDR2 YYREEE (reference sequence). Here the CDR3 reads CASSLELAGRETQYF. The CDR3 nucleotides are TGTGCCAGCAGCTTGGAACTAGCGGGAAGGGAGACCCAGTACTTC.

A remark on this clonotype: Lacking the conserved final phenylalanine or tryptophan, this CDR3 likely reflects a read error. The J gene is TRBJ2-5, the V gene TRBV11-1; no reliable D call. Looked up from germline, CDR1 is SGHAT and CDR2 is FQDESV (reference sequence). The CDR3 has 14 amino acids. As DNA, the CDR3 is TGTGCCAGCAGCCCAATTAGAGCTCAAGAGGCCCAGTACCTC. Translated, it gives CASSPIRAQEAQYL.

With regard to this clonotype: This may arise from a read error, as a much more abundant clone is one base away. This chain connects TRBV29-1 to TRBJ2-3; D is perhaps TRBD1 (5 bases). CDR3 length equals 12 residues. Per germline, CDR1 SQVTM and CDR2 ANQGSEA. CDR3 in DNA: TGCTGCGTTGATAAGGGGTCAGATACGCAGTATTTT. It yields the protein CCVDKGSDTQYF.

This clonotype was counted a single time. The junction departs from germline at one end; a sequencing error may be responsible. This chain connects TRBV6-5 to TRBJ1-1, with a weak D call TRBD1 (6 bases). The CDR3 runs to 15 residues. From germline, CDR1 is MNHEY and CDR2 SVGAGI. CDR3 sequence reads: CAGRSGAGVATEAFF. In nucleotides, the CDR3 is TGTGCCGGCAGATCGGGGGCAGGAGTGGCCACTGAAGCTTTCTTT.

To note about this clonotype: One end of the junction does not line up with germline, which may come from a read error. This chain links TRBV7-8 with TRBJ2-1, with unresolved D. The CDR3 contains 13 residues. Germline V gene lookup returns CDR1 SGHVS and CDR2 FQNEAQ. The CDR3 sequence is CASRSPGGNDQFF. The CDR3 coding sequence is TGTGCCAGCAGATCACCAGGTGGCAATGATCAGTTCTTC.

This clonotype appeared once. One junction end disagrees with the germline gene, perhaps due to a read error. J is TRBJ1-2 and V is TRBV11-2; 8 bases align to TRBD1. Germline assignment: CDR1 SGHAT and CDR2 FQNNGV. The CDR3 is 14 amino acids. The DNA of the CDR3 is TGTGTCAGCTTGGGGGGACAGGAAGAGTATGGCAACACCTTC. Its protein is CVSLGGQEEYGNTF.

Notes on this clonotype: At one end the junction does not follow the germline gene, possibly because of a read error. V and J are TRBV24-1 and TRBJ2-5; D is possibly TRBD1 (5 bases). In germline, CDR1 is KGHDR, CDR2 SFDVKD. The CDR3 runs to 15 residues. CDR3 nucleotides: TGTGCCACCAGTGATTTGAAAGGGGAACAAGAGACCCATTACTTC. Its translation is CATSDLKGEQETHYF.

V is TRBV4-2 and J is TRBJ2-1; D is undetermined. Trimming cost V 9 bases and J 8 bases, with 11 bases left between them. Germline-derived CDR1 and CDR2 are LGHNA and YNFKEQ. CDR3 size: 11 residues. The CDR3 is CASRWYDEQFF. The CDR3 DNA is TGTGCCAGTCGGTGGTACGATGAGCAGTTCTTC.

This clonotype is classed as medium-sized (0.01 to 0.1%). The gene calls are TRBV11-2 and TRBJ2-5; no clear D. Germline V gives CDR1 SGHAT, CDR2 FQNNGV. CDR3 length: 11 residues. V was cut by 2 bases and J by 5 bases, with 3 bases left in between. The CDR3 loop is CASSLPETQYF. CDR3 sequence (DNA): TGTGCCAGCAGCTTACCTGAGACCCAGTACTTC.

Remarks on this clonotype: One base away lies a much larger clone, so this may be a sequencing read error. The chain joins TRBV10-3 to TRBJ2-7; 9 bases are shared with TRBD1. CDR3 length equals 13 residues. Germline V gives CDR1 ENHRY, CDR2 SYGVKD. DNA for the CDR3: TGTGTCATCACTCAGGACAGGGGATACGAGCAGTACTTC. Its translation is CVITQDRGYEQYF.

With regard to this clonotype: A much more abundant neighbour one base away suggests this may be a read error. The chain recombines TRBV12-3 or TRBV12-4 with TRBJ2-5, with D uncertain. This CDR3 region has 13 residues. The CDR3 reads CVSSLGSLETQYF. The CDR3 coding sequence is TGTGTCAGCAGTTTGGGGTCCCTTGAGACCCAGTACTTC.

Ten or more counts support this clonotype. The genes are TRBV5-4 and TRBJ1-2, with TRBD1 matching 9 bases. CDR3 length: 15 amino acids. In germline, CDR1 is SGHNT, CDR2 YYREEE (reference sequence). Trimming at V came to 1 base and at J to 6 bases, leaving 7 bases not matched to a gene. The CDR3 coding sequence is TGTGCCAGCAGCTTGCAGTGGACAGGGGAAAATGGCTACACCTTC. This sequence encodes CASSLQWTGENGYTF.

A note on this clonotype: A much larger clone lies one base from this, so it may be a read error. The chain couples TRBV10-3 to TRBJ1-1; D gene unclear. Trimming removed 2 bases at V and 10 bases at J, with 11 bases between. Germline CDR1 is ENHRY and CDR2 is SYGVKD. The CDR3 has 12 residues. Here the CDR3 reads CAISEARGGAFF. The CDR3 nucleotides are TGTGCCATCAGTGAGGCGAGAGGTGGAGCTTTCTTT.

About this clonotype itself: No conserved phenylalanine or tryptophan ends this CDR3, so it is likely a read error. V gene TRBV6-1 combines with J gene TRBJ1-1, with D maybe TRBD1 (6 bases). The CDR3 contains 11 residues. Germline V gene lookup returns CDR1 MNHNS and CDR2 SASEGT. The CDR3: CATGWDTGAFS. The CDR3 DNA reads TGTGCAACAGGGTGGGACACTGGAGCTTTCTCT.

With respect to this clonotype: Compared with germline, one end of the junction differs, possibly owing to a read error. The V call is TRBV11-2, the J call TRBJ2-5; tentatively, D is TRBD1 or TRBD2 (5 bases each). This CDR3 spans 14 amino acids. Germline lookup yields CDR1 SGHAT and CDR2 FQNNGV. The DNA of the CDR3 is TGTGCCAGCAGCTTAGAGGGACCTGACGGGACCCGGTACTTC. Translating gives CASSLEGPDGTRYF. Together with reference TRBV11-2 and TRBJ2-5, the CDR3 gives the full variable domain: EAGVAQSPRYKIIEKRQSVAFWCNPISGHATLYWYQQILGQGPKLLIQFQNNGVVDDSQLPKDRFSAERLKGVDSTLKIQPAKLEDSAVYLCASSLEGPDGTRYFGPGTRLLVL.

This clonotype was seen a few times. CDR3 coding DNA: TGTGCCAGCAGTCCAACCCAGCGGCACAATGAGCAGTTCTTC. Translation: CASSPTQRHNEQFF. The chain recombines TRBV12-3 or TRBV12-4 with TRBJ2-1; D may be TRBD2 (5 bases). The CDR3 totals 14 residues. V shed 5 bases and J shed 5 bases, with 13 bases lying between them.

CDR3 in amino acids: CASREGSRASLNTGELFF. DNA for the CDR3: TGTGCCAGCAGAGAAGGGAGCAGGGCATCCCTGAACACCGGGGAGCTGTTTTTT. The rearrangement joins TRBV5-4 to TRBJ2-2, with D perhaps assigned TRBD1 or TRBD2 (5 bases each). CDR1 SGHNT and CDR2 YYREEE come from the germline V gene (reference sequence). V was cut by 5 bases and J by 1 base, with 21 bases left in between. This CDR3 region has 18 residues.

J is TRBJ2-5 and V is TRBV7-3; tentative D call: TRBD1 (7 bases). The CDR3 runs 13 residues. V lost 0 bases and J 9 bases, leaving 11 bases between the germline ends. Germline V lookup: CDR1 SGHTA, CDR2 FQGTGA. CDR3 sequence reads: CASSLTGGGAQYF. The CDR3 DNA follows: TGTGCCAGCAGCTTAACAGGGGGCGGGGCCCAGTACTTC.

DNA of the CDR3: TGTGCCAGCAACGACCGGACAGGCGGCAATCAGCCCCAGCATTTT. Protein sequence: CASNDRTGGNQPQHF. The genes are TRBV6-2 or TRBV6-3 and TRBJ1-5, with 7 bases that match TRBD1. CDR1 MNHEY and CDR2 SVGEGT come from the germline V gene. There are 15 residues in the CDR3. The V gene end was trimmed by 7 bases and the J gene end by 2 bases; junction bases not matched to a gene: 8.